The 11 T cell receptor beta chains below all came from one sample that was sequenced in a study of response to subunit inactivated influenza vaccine (dated by TCRdb to between 2017 and 2018). This specimen's time point label, interpreted: around 45 days after influenza vaccine administration. Receptor libraries were prepared by RT-PCR. The sequencer listed for this sample is Illumina HiSeq 2500. TCRdb cleaned the public reads at Q25 with fastp, built clones with MiXCR and kept in-frame beta chains. All rows with the same CDR3 protein become a single entry with the most common DNA and genes. Counted in this sample were about 160,000 distinct CDR3 sequences; around 9.9% of them appeared once. The ten largest clones take up 9.5% to 15% of the sample. The material was non-naive T cells sorted from PBMCs, obtained about 40 days after vaccination. Reading the label with the study, this specimen's cell subset or site is: memory T cell fraction. The origin of the receptors is a middle-aged man who received an inactivated influenza vaccine. Donor details come from another sample of the same person, matched by shared clones.

The table lists this clonotype with a few counts. The J gene is TRBJ1-1, the V gene TRBV5-8, with unresolved D. V was trimmed by 7 bases and J by 3 bases, leaving 10 bases between them. Germline CDR1 and CDR2: SGHTS and YDEGEE. CDR3 length equals 12 residues. As DNA, the CDR3 is TGTGCCAGCGGTGGGTGGGACACTGAAGCTTTCTTT. Its translation is CASGGWDTEAFF.

This clonotype was recorded a few times. The V call is TRBV7-3, the J call TRBJ2-1; the D gene is possibly TRBD1 (6 bases). The CDR3 consists of 15 residues. Germline V gene data show CDR1 as SGHTA and CDR2 as FQGTGA. V was pared by 5 bases and J by 5 bases, with 16 bases between. The CDR3 DNA sequence: TGTGCCAGCAGCATCAATAGGGACATAAACAATGAGCAGTTCTTC. This gives the protein CASSINRDINNEQFF.

V usage is TRBV7-2 and J usage is TRBJ2-5; 7 nucleotides line up with TRBD1. The length of the CDR3 is 14 residues. V was clipped by 4 bases and J by 4 bases; unmatched bases: 6. Germline V gives CDR1 SGHTA, CDR2 FQGNSA. CDR3 nucleotide sequence: TGTGCCAGCAGCTACCAGACAGGGCCAGAGACCCAGTACTTC. Translating gives CASSYQTGPETQYF.

The chain joins TRBV29-1 to TRBJ1-5, with TRBD1 as a possible D gene (6 bases). The germline gives CDR1 SQVTM, CDR2 ANQGSEA. This CDR3 has 13 amino acids. V gave up 6 bases and J gave up 7 bases, with 16 bases separating them. The CDR3 protein is CSVATGSGQPQHF. As DNA, the CDR3 is TGCAGCGTCGCAACAGGGTCGGGACAGCCCCAGCATTTT.

The gene calls are TRBV28 and TRBJ2-7; 9 bases match TRBD2. V lost 5 bases, J lost 2 bases, and 10 bases stayed unmatched. Germline values: CDR1 MDHEN, CDR2 SYDVKM. The CDR3 covers 16 residues. The CDR3 here is CASSPRYSGRPYEQYF. The DNA of the CDR3 is TGTGCCAGCAGTCCCAGATATAGCGGGAGACCCTACGAGCAGTACTTC.

Many counts were recorded for this clonotype. V is TRBV11-2 and J is TRBJ2-1, with 8 bases fitting TRBD2. CDR1 is SGHAT, CDR2 FQNNGV, per germline. Trimming took 7 bases from V and 9 from J; bases not matched to a gene: 14. The CDR3 length is 15 residues. CDR3: CASTRASGGAGEQFF. The CDR3, as DNA: TGTGCCAGCACCCGTGCGTCGGGGGGGGCCGGTGAGCAGTTCTTC.

This clonotype was seen only a few times. The gene calls are TRBV5-4 and TRBJ2-1; 7 bases are shared with TRBD2. After removal of 0 bases from V and 5 bases from J, the junction contained 5 bases not matched to a gene. This CDR3 comprises 15 residues. CDR1 SGHNT and CDR2 YYREEE come from the germline V gene (reference sequence). CDR3 DNA: TGTGCCAGCAGCTTGGGGGAGGGCTTTAACAATGAGCAGTTCTTC. Translating gives CASSLGEGFNNEQFF.

This clonotype has a count of ten or more. J is TRBJ2-7 and V is TRBV29-1; 7 bases are a match to TRBD2. J lost 0 bases, V lost 4 bases, and 12 bases had no gene match. The CDR3 sequence is 16 residues long. The germline V gene has CDR1 SQVTM and CDR2 ANQGSEA. This chain's CDR3 is CSVGGGHREPSYEQYF. CDR3 nucleotides: TGCAGCGTTGGGGGAGGGCATCGGGAGCCCTCCTACGAGCAGTACTTC.

This clonotype was found a few times. The rearrangement joins TRBV7-9 to TRBJ2-7; weak D call: TRBD2 (6 bases). Trimming left V 5 bases short and J 9 bases short, with 14 bases between. Germline V gives CDR1 SEHNR, CDR2 FQNEAQ (reference sequence). This CDR3 has 12 residues. DNA of the CDR3: TGTGCCAGCAGCACCGACGGGGGACGGCAGTACTTC. Protein: CASSTDGGRQYF.

The CDR3: CASSFVWREGAQEQFF. The CDR3, as DNA: TGTGCCAGCAGCTTCGTGTGGCGGGAGGGGGCCCAGGAGCAGTTCTTC. The V and J genes are TRBV7-9 and TRBJ2-1; the match to TRBD2 covers 9 bases. Per germline, CDR1 SEHNR and CDR2 FQNEAQ (reference sequence). The CDR3 covers 16 residues. Trimming removed 3 bases from V and 10 bases from J; junction bases left unmatched: 13.

There are a few counts of this clonotype. The chain uses TRBV6-2 or TRBV6-3 and TRBJ1-5; D might be TRBD1 (6 bases). This CDR3 is built from 15 residues. The germline gives CDR1 MNHEY, CDR2 SVGEGT. Trimming pared 0 bases from V and 5 bases from J, leaving 11 bases between. This CDR3 is CASSYSSQGHQPQHF. CDR3 bases: TGTGCCAGCAGTTACTCGAGTCAGGGGCATCAGCCCCAGCATTTT.